This TCR beta chain was recorded in a study of a mutant IDH1 vaccine in newly diagnosed glioma. CDR3 length equals 15 residues. The germline gives CDR1 GTSNPN, CDR2 SVGIG (reference sequence). After removal of 8 bases from V and 4 bases from J, the junction contained 11 bases not matched to a gene. Clones were read by immunoSEQ multiplex PCR, and TCRdb kept only the in-frame ones, dropping some. The sample lists around 59,000 clones, about nine tenths occurring once. Time point: baseline, week 1 (first vaccination visit). The treatment was: pre-vaccination baseline after standard-of-care therapy. V usage is TRBV30 and J usage is TRBJ2-2; 9 nucleotides line up with TRBD1. The source of this sequence is a man aged 50 to 59 with glioma. Sequenced here: PBMCs, sampled from a glioma patient treated with radiotherapy, temozolomide or both. The CDR3 nucleotides read TGTGCCGGGCACCCCGGGACAGGGCTCACCGGGGAGCTGTTTTTT. Translation gives CAGHPGTGLTGELFF.